One sample yielded the 17 T cell receptor beta chains listed below, sequenced in a study of blood T cell repertoires in COVID-19. The table came from immunoSEQ multiplex PCR; TCRdb's copy has only in-frame clones and leaves some out. The profile shows 500,000 to 600,000 clones, about 89% of them singletons. The sequenced sample was peripheral blood. The receptor source for this set is a woman aged 45-65 years with COVID-19, enrolled during active disease.

V gene TRBV29-1 combines with J gene TRBJ1-1; tentative D call: TRBD1 (6 bases). The CDR3 runs 13 residues. Trimming left V 6 bases short and J 3 bases short, with 14 bases between. Looked up from germline, CDR1 is SQVTM and CDR2 is ANQGSEA. The CDR3 DNA reads as TGCAGCGTAATGGGGGCGGCGGACACTGAAGCTTTCTTT. It encodes CSVMGAADTEAFF.

This rearrangement joins TRBV4-1 to TRBJ1-3; 7 bases map to TRBD1. J was trimmed by 8 bases and V by 4 bases; bases with no gene match: 11. The CDR3 runs to 15 residues. Germline assignment: CDR1 MGHRA and CDR2 YSYEKL. This chain's CDR3 is CASSRGAGGGDTIYF. As DNA, the CDR3 is TGCGCCAGCAGCCGAGGTGCAGGGGGTGGCGACACCATATATTTT.

The chain has TRBV5-4 and TRBJ2-1, with 8 bases fitting TRBD1. CDR1 and CDR2 from the germline V gene are SGHNT and YYREEE (reference sequence). The CDR3 covers 16 residues. V shed 4 bases, J shed 4 bases, and the junction held 10 bases outside the gene matches. This chain's CDR3 is CASSLGQGRGYNEQFF. DNA of the CDR3: TGTGCCAGCAGCCTCGGACAGGGAAGAGGTTACAATGAGCAGTTCTTC. The full variable domain, in which reference TRBV5-4 and TRBJ2-1 provide the parts outside the CDR3, is ETGVTQSPTHLIKTRGQQVTLRCSSQSGHNTVSWYQQALGQGPQFIFQYYREEENGRGNFPPRFSGLQFPNYSSELNVNALELDDSALYLCASSLGQGRGYNEQFFGPGTRLTVL.

The rearrangement links TRBV3-1 (or the pseudogene TRBV3-2) to TRBJ2-3; possibly TRBD2 for D (7 bases). V was clipped by 4 bases and J by 5 bases, with 16 bases between them. Germline-derived CDR1 and CDR2 are LGHDT and YNNKEL (reference sequence). The CDR3 runs to 15 residues. The CDR3 bases are TGTGCCAGCAGCCCGACGCGGGGGCGGAGAGATACGCAGTATTTT. Its translation: CASSPTRGRRDTQYF.

The chain has TRBV29-1 and TRBJ2-2; the match to TRBD1 covers 9 bases. Germline loops: CDR1 SQVTM, CDR2 ANQGSEA. The J segment lost 6 bases and the V segment lost 6 bases, leaving 14 bases of the junction unmatched. There are 16 residues in the CDR3. Here the CDR3 DNA reads TGCAGCGTGGTAGGGAGAGGGGGACAGGGTGCCGGGGAGCTGTTTTTT. Residues: CSVVGRGGQGAGELFF.

The chain links TRBV7-8 to TRBJ1-4; D is unresolved. In germline, CDR1 is SGHVS, CDR2 FQNEAQ. V lost 4 bases, J lost 6 bases, and 9 bases lay in between. This CDR3 is built from 13 residues. In DNA, the CDR3 is TGTGCCAGCAGCTCGGGGTTAGATGAAAAACTGTTTTTT. Its translation: CASSSGLDEKLFF. Full variable domain (rest looked up from reference TRBV7-8 and TRBJ1-4): GAGVSQSPRYKVAKRGQDVALRCDPISGHVSLFWYQQALGQGPEFLTYFQNEAQLDKSGLPSDRFFAERPEGSVSTLKIQRTQQEDSAVYLCASSSGLDEKLFFGSGTQLSVL.

The chain uses TRBV7-9 and TRBJ2-2; D remains ambiguous. The germline V gene encodes CDR1 SEHNR and CDR2 FQNEAQ (reference sequence). This CDR3 region has 15 residues. The V and J ends lost 5 bases and 5 bases respectively, with 15 bases between them. The CDR3 DNA follows: TGTGCCAGCAGCCCTACCGGGTTTTTTACCGGGGAGCTGTTTTTT. This translates into CASSPTGFFTGELFF.

The chain carries TRBV30 and TRBJ1-1; no firm D call. V lost 3 bases, J lost 1 base, and 12 bases lay in between. This CDR3 is built from 14 residues. Germline V CDR1 and CDR2: GTSNPN, SVGIG (reference sequence). CDR3 sequence reads: CAWRIKWRNTEAFF. The DNA of the CDR3 is TGTGCCTGGAGAATAAAGTGGAGGAACACTGAAGCTTTCTTT.

The chain employs TRBV6-5 and TRBJ1-2; weak D call: TRBD1 (5 bases). Trimming cost V 7 bases and J 0 bases, with 15 bases left between them. This CDR3 has 15 amino acids. From germline, CDR1 is MNHEY and CDR2 SVGAGI. CDR3 DNA sequence: TGTGCCAGCACCCCCGGGAGGGGAGCTAACTATGGCTACACCTTC. As protein: CASTPGRGANYGYTF.

This chain links TRBV4-2 with TRBJ1-1; D not certain. CDR1 is LGHNA, CDR2 YNFKEQ, per germline. Trimming cost V 4 bases and J 4 bases, with 10 bases left between them. The length of the CDR3 is 13 residues. CDR3 loop: CASSLQLATEAFF. CDR3 nucleotide sequence: TGTGCCAGCAGCCTACAGCTCGCCACTGAAGCTTTCTTT.

The chain is built from TRBV11-2 and TRBJ1-3, with D possibly TRBD1 on 6 matching bases. The CDR3 contains 15 residues. Between the trimmed V and J ends, which lost 0 bases and 4 bases, there was a span of 10 bases. Germline V gene sequence: CDR1 SGHAT, CDR2 FQNNGV. In DNA, the CDR3 is TGTGCCAGCAGCTTAGAAGGGGGAAGAGGAAACACCATATATTTT. Residues: CASSLEGGRGNTIYF.

The chain combines TRBV5-1 with TRBJ1-2; D is ambiguous. Germline CDR1 is SGHRS and CDR2 is YFSETQ. This CDR3 region has 15 residues. The V end lost 1 base, the J end lost 3 bases, and 13 bases lay between the germline ends. CDR3 bases: TGCGCCAGCAGCTTGTCGGTCATATTGGACTATGGCTACACCTTC. Translated: CASSLSVILDYGYTF.

The rearrangement uses TRBV28 and TRBJ1-2, with D tentatively TRBD1 (6 bases). Trimming took 5 bases from V and 0 from J, leaving 13 bases between them. The CDR3 extends over 15 amino acids. Germline CDR1 reads MDHEN; CDR2 reads SYDVKM. The CDR3 region is CASSLGGGPNYGYTF. The DNA of the CDR3 is TGTGCCAGCAGTCTAGGGGGGGGCCCTAACTATGGCTACACCTTC.

This chain uses TRBV12-3 or TRBV12-4 with TRBJ2-3; TRBD2 might be the D (5 bases). This CDR3 is 11 amino acids long. V was shortened by 3 bases and J by 7 bases, with 5 bases between the two germline ends. This chain's CDR3 is CASSFGNTQYF. The CDR3 DNA reads as TGTGCCAGCAGTTTCGGGAATACGCAGTATTTT.

DNA of the CDR3: TGTGCCAGCAGCCCTTGGACAGCGGACGGGTATAATTCACCCCTCCACTTT. Translating gives CASSPWTADGYNSPLHF. The chain carries TRBV5-8 and TRBJ1-6, with D maybe TRBD1 (6 bases). Germline-derived CDR1 and CDR2 are SGHTS and YDEGEE. V lost 4 bases, J lost 4 bases, and 18 bases lay in between. The CDR3 has 17 residues.

This rearrangement joins TRBV5-1 to TRBJ2-5, with D unresolved. The CDR3 runs 14 residues. CDR1 is SGHRS and CDR2 is YFSETQ in the germline V gene. Trimming shortened V by 0 bases and J by 2 bases, and 8 bases separated the two germline ends. The CDR3 loop reads CASSLELRQETQYF. DNA of the CDR3: TGCGCCAGCAGCTTGGAGCTCAGGCAAGAGACCCAGTACTTC.

This clone was recorded once. J is TRBJ2-3 and V is TRBV6-5; perhaps TRBD2 as D (6 bases). This CDR3 contains 12 residues. The V and J ends lost 6 bases and 3 bases respectively, with 7 bases between them. CDR1 and CDR2 from the germline V gene are MNHEY and SVGAGI. CDR3 region: CASRAGTDTQYF. DNA of the CDR3: TGTGCCAGCAGGGCGGGGACAGATACGCAGTATTTT.